This T cell receptor beta chain was found in a study of identical twins. Per germline, CDR1 ENHRY and CDR2 SYGVKD. Trimming took 3 bases from V and 0 from J, leaving 6 bases between them. The CDR3 loop spans 13 amino acids. This clonotype showed up many times. TCRdb itself ran the 5' RACE reads through MiXCR, one entry per CDR3 protein. Here the sample spans 690,000 or so distinct CDR3 sequences, approximately 9% being singletons. These same data were also listed under a study on yellow fever vaccine responses in identical twins.

The source material was PBMCs. The receptor was isolated from a woman under 30 in good health. This rearrangement joins TRBV10-3 to TRBJ2-7, with a weak D call TRBD2 (6 bases). CDR3 bases: TGTGCCATCAGTGACGGGGGCTCCTACGAGCAGTACTTC. Translation: CAISDGGSYEQYF.